The sequence of this T cell receptor beta chain was determined in a study of blood T cell repertoires in COVID-19. Study information: Acute-phase and convalescent COVID-19 samples originated in the United States, Italy and Spain. The cDNA or gDNA used as material had been derived from T cells, B-cell-depleted T cells, or PBMCs.

The V end lost 8 bases, the J end lost 8 bases, and 18 bases lay between the germline ends. The CDR3 sequence is 13 residues long. Original data processing: Amplification with reference gene primers provided the estimates of nucleated cell counts. Profiled with immunoSEQ multiplex PCR; TCRdb holds only in-frame clones, not every one. For V, J and clone size, that table is used; D and trimming come from the DNA. This table has about 39,000 clones, 70% to 90% appearing once. The V gene is TRBV12-3 or TRBV12-4, the J gene TRBJ1-2, with D perhaps matching TRBD1 (6 bases). This TCR derives from a man in his 70s with acute or convalescent COVID-19. The sample taken for sequencing was peripheral blood. The chain's CDR3 is CASVQGSYGGYTF. CDR3 nucleotide sequence: TGTGCCAGCGTTCAGGGGTCCTATGGGGGCTACACCTTC.